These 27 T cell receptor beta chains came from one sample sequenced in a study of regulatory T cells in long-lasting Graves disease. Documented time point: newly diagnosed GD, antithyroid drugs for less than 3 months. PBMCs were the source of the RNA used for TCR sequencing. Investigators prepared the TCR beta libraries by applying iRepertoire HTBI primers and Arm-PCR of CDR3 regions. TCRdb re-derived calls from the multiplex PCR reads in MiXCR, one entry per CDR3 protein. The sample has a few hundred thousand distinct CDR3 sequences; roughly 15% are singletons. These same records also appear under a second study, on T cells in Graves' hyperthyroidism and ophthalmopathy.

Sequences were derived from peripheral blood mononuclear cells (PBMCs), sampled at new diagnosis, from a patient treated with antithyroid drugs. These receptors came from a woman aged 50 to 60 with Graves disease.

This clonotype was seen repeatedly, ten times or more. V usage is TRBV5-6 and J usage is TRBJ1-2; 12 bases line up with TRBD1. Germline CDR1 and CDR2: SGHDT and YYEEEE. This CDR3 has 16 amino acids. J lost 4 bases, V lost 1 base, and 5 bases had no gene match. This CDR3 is CASSLIGTGGVYGYTF. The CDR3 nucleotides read TGTGCCAGCAGCTTGATCGGGACAGGGGGCGTCTATGGCTACACCTTC. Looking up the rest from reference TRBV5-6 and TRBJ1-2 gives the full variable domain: DAGVTQSPTHLIKTRGQQVTLRCSPKSGHDTVSWYQQALGQGPQFIFQYYEEEERQRGNFPDRFSGHQFPNYSSELNVNALLLGDSALYLCASSLIGTGGVYGYTFGSGTRLTVV.

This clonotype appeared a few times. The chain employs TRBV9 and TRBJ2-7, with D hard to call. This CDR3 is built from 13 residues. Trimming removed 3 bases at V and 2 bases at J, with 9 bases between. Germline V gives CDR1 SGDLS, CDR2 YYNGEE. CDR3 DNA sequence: TGTGCCAGCAGCGCCCCAGGAACCTACGAGCAGTACTTC. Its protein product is CASSAPGTYEQYF. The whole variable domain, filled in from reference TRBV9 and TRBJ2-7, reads DSGVTQTPKHLITATGQRVTLRCSPRSGDLSVYWYQQSLDQGLQFLIQYYNGEERAKGNILERFSAQQFPDLHSELNLSSLELGDSALYFCASSAPGTYEQYFGPGTRLTVT.

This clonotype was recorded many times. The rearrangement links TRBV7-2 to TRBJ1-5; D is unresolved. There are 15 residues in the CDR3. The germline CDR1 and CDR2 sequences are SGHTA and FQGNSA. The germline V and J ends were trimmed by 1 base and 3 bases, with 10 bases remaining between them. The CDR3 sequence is CASSLGYGNNQPQHF. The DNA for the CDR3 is TGTGCCAGCAGCTTAGGATATGGGAACAATCAGCCCCAGCATTTT.

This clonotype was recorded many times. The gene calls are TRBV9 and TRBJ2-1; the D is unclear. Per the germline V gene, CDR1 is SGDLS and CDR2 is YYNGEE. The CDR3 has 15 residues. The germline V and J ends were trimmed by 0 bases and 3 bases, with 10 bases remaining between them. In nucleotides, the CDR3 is TGTGCCAGCAGCGTAGCCGCGGAAATCTACAATGAGCAGTTCTTC. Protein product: CASSVAAEIYNEQFF.

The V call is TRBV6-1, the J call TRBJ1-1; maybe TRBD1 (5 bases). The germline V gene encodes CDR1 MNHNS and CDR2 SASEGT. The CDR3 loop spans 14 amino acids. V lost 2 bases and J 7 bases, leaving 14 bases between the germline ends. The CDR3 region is CASSEPHRTSEAFF. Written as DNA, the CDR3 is TGTGCCAGCAGTGAACCCCACCGGACAAGTGAAGCTTTCTTT.

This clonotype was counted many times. The CDR3 sequence is CASIREVNQPQHF. The DNA for the CDR3 is TGTGCCAGCATTAGGGAAGTCAATCAGCCCCAGCATTTT. This chain connects TRBV2 to TRBJ1-5, with D unresolved. The V gene's germline CDR1 is SNHLY and CDR2 FYNNEI. The CDR3 sequence is 13 residues long. V was clipped by 7 bases and J by 3 bases, with 10 bases between them.

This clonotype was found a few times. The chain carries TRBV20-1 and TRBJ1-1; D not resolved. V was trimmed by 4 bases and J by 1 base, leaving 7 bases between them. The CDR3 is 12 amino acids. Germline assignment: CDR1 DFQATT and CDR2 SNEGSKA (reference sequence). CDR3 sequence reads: CSAMTGNTEAFF. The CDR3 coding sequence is TGCAGTGCTATGACTGGGAACACTGAAGCTTTCTTT.

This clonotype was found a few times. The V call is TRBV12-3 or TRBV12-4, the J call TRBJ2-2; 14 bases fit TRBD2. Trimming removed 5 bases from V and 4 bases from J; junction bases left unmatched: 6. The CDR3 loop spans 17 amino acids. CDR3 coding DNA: TGTGCCAGCAGTCCTGGGACTAGCGGGAGTTTCACCGGGGAGCTGTTTTTT. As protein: CASSPGTSGSFTGELFF.

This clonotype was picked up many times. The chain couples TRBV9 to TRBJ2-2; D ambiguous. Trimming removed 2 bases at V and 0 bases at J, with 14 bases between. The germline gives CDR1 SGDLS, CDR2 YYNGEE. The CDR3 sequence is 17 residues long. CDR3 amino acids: CASSVRQGLPNTGELFF. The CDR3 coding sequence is TGTGCCAGCAGCGTGAGGCAAGGTCTACCGAACACCGGGGAGCTGTTTTTT.

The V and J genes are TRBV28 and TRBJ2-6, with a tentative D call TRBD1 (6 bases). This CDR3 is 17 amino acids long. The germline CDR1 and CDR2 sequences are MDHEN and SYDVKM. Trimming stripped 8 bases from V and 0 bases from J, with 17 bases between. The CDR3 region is CASLSDRRTSGANVLTF. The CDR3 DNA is TGTGCCAGCCTATCCGACAGGAGAACCTCTGGGGCCAACGTCCTGACTTTC.

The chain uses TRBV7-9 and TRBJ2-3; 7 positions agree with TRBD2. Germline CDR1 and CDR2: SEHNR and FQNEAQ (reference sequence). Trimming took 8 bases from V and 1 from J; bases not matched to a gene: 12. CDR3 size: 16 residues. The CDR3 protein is CASRPRAAGGTDTQYF. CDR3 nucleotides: TGTGCCAGCCGTCCAAGGGCGGCGGGAGGCACAGATACGCAGTATTTT. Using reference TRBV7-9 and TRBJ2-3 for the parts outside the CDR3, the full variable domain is DTGVSQNPRHKITKRGQNVTFRCDPISEHNRLYWYRQTLGQGPEFLTYFQNEAQLEKSRLLSDRFSAERPKGSFSTLEIQRTEQGDSAMYLCASRPRAAGGTDTQYFGPGTRLTVL.

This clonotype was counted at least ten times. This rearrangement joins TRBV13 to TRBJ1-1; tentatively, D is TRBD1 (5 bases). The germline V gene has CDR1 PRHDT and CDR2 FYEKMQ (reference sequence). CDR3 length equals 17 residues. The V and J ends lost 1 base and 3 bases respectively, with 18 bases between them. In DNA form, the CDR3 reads TGTGCCAGCAGCTTAGAGGCAGGGTTGGTTTCGGACACTGAAGCTTTCTTT. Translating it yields CASSLEAGLVSDTEAFF.

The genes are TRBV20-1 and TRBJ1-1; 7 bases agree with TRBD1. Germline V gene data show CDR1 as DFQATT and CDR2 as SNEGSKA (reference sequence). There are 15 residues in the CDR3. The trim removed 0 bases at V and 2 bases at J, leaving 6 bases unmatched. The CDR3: CSARDAGQANTEAFF. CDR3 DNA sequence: TGCAGTGCTAGAGATGCAGGACAGGCTAACACTGAAGCTTTCTTT.

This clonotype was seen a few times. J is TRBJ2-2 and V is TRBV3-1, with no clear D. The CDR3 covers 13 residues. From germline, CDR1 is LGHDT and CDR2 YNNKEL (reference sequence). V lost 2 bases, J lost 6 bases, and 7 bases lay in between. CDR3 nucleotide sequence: TGTGCCAGCAGCCAACGACGGTCCGGGGAGCTGTTTTTT. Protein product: CASSQRRSGELFF.

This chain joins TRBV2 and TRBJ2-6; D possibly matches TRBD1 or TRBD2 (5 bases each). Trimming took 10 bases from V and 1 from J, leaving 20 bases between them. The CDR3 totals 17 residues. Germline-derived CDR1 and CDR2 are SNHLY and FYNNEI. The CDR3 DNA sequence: TGTGCCATCCTGATACGGGATCCAGGGTCTGGGGCCAACGTCCTGACTTTC. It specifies CAILIRDPGSGANVLTF.

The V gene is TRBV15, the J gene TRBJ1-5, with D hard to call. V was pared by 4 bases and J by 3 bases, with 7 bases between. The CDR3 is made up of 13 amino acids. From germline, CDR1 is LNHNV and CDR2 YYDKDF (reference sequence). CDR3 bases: TGTGCCACCAGCAACGATTACAATCAGCCCCAGCATTTT. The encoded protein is CATSNDYNQPQHF.

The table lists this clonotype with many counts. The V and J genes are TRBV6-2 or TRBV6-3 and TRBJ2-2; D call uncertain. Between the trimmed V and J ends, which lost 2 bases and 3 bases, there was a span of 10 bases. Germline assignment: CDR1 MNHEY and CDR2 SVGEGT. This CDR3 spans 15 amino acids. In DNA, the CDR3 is TGTGCCAGCAGTTACACCGACTCCTACACCGGGGAGCTGTTTTTT. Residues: CASSYTDSYTGELFF.

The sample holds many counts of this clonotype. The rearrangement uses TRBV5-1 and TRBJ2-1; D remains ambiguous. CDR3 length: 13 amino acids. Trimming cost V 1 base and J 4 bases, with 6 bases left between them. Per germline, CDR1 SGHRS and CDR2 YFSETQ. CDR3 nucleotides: TGCGCCAGCAGCTTGAGGCAATACAATGAGCAGTTCTTC. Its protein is CASSLRQYNEQFF.

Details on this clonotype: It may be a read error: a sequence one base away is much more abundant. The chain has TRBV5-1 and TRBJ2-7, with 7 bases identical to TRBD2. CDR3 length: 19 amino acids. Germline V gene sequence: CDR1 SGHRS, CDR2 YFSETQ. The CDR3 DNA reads TGCGTCAGCAGCTTGGGGACTGGACTAGTTGGAGTCGGAGGATACGAGCAGTACTTC. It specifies CVSSLGTGLVGVGGYEQYF.

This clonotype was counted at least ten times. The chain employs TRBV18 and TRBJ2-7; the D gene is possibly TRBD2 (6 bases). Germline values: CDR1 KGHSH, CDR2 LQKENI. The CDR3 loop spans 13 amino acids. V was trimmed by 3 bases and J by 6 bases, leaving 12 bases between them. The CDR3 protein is CASSPEGPSEQYF. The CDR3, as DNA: TGTGCCAGCTCACCGGAGGGCCCGAGCGAGCAGTACTTC.

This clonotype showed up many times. The CDR3 DNA reads as TGTGCCAGCAGCTTAGAAACACCTGAAGCTTTCTTT. This encodes CASSLETPEAFF. V usage is TRBV7-9 and J usage is TRBJ1-1, with no clear D. This CDR3 is 12 amino acids long. Trimming left V 1 base short and J 6 bases short, with 6 bases between. CDR1 is SEHNR, CDR2 FQNEAQ, per germline (reference sequence).

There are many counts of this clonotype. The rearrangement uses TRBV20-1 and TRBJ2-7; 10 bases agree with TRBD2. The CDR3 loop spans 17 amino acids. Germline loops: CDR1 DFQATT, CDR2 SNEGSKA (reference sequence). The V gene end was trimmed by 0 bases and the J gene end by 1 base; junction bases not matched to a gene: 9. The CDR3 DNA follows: TGCAGTGCTAGAGATCCGAGCGGGAGGGCCGGGTCCTACGAGCAGTACTTC. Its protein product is CSARDPSGRAGSYEQYF.

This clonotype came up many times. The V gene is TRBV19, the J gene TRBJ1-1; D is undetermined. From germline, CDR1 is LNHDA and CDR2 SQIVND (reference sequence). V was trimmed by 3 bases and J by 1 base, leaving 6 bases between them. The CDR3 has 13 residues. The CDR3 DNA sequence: TGTGCCAGTAGTATTGGTAGGAACACTGAAGCTTTCTTT. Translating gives CASSIGRNTEAFF. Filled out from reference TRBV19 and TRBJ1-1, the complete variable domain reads DGGITQSPKYLFRKEGQNVTLSCEQNLNHDAMYWYRQDPGQGLRLIYYSQIVNDFQKGDIAEGYSVSREKKESFPLTVTSAQKNPTAFYLCASSIGRNTEAFFGQGTRLTVV.

The CDR3 region is CASSISGRITDTQYF. The CDR3 coding sequence is TGTGCCAGCAGCATTAGCGGGAGGATCACAGATACGCAGTATTTT. This sequence joins TRBV11-3 and TRBJ2-3; 10 bases are shared with TRBD2. The CDR3 loop spans 15 amino acids. Germline CDR1 reads SGHNT; CDR2 reads YENEEA. Trimming removed 5 bases from V and 2 bases from J; junction bases left unmatched: 4.

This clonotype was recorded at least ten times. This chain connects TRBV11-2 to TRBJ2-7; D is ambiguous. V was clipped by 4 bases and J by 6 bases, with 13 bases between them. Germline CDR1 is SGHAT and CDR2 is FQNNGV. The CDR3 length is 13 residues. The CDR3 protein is CASSSRIAGEQYF. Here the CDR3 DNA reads TGTGCCAGCAGCTCCCGAATAGCAGGCGAGCAGTACTTC. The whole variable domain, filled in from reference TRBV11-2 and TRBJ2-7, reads EAGVAQSPRYKIIEKRQSVAFWCNPISGHATLYWYQQILGQGPKLLIQFQNNGVVDDSQLPKDRFSAERLKGVDSTLKIQPAKLEDSAVYLCASSSRIAGEQYFGPGTRLTVT.

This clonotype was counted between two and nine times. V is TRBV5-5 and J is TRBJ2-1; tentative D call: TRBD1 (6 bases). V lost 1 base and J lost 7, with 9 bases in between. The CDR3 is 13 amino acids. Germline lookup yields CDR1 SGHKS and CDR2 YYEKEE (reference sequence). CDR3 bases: TGTGCCAGCAGCTTGTGGGACAAAAATGAGCAGTTCTTC. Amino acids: CASSLWDKNEQFF.

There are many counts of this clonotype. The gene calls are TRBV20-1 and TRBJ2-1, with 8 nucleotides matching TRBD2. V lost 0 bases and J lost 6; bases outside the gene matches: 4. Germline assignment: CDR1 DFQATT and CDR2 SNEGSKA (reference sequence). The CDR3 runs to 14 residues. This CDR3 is CSARDWTSTNEQFF. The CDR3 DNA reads TGCAGTGCTAGAGATTGGACTAGCACCAATGAGCAGTTCTTC.